This TCR beta chain was captured in a study of T cells in Graves' hyperthyroidism and ophthalmopathy. The trim removed 5 bases at V and 4 bases at J, leaving 5 bases unmatched. The CDR3 is 14 residues long. Germline-derived CDR1 and CDR2 are SGHTA and FQGNSA. This clonotype was seen ten or more times. RNA transcripts provided the source from which TCR beta CDR3 regions were amplified. Using the HTBI primer set, a first-round RT-PCR was run on the TCR CDR3. In TCRdb, the multiplex PCR reads were re-called with MiXCR into one record per CDR3 protein. The data hold 470,000 or so distinct CDR3 sequences, with less than 25% observed a single time.

The source of this sequence is a man younger than 30 with Graves' hyperthyroidism. The chain is built from TRBV7-2 and TRBJ2-5; 9 positions match TRBD1. The sequencing sample was made of blood. CDR3 DNA sequence: TGTGCCAGCAGCGTGACAGGGGGGGGAGAGACCCAGTACTTC. Amino acids: CASSVTGGGETQYF.